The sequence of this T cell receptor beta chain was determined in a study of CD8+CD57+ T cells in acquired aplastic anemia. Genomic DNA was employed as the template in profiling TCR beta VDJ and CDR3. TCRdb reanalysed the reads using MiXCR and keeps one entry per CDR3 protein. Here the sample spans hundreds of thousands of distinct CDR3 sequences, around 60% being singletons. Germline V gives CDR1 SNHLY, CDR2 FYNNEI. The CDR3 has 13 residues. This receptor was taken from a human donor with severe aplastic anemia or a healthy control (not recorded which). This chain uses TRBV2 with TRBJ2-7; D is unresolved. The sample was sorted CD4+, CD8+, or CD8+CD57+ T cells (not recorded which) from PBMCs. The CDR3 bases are TGTGCTTCAGCAGTGGTACCTGCCGGCGAGCAGTACTTC. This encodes CASAVVPAGEQYF.